These T cell receptor beta chains were read from a single sample in a study of T cell responses to AZD1222 COVID-19 vaccine. Assay: immunoSEQ multiplex PCR; the TCRdb copy retains only in-frame clones and omits some. The data contain roughly 250,000 clones, just over 90% of them singletons. The sample here was peripheral blood, taken on day 0 of AZD1222 vaccination. These receptors were collected from an adult in good health. The CDR3 runs from the conserved cysteine through the conserved F or W. Fields, in order: D gene, V gene, J gene, clone size, CDR3 protein, CDR3 DNA. D genes are given only for firm matches. The size of a clone is reported for some rows only, either as once, few or many, or as a class for expanded clones.

TRBD1	TRBV6-5	TRBJ1-2	-	CASTSRGQGADGYTF	TGTGCCAGCACCTCGAGAGGACAGGGGGCCGATGGCTACACCTTC
TRBD2	TRBV6-5	TRBJ2-7	-	CASRTASGSGEQYF	TGTGCCAGCAGGACTGCTAGCGGGTCAGGAGAGCAGTACTTC
-	TRBV28	TRBJ1-1	once	CASRTYLGPEAFF	TGTGCCAGCAGGACCTACTTGGGACCTGAAGCTTTCTTT
-	TRBV29-1	TRBJ1-2	-	CSVRGSYGYTF	TGCAGCGTAAGGGGAAGCTATGGCTACACCTTC
TRBD2	TRBV9	TRBJ2-5	-	CASSVMGTSGETQYF	TGTGCCAGCAGCGTCATGGGGACTAGCGGGGAGACCCAGTACTTC
-	TRBV3-1/TRBV3-2	TRBJ1-2	-	CASSRLGLASGASYGYTF	TGTGCCAGCAGTCGATTGGGACTAGCGAGTGGGGCAAGCTATGGCTACACCTTC
-	TRBV11-2	TRBJ1-5	-	CASSFDGSNQPQHF	TGTGCCAGCAGCTTCGACGGTAGCAATCAGCCCCAGCATTTT
-	TRBV5-1	TRBJ1-6	-	CASSLEFSPLHF	TGCGCCAGCAGCTTGGAGTTCTCACCCCTCCACTTT
-	TRBV19	TRBJ2-2	-	CASRSLGQGDTGELFF	TGTGCCAGTAGAAGCCTTGGGCAGGGTGACACCGGGGAGCTGTTTTTT
-	TRBV3-1/TRBV3-2	TRBJ2-7	-	CASSQDTGLPDEQYF	TGTGCCAGCAGCCAAGATACTGGACTCCCTGACGAGCAGTACTTC